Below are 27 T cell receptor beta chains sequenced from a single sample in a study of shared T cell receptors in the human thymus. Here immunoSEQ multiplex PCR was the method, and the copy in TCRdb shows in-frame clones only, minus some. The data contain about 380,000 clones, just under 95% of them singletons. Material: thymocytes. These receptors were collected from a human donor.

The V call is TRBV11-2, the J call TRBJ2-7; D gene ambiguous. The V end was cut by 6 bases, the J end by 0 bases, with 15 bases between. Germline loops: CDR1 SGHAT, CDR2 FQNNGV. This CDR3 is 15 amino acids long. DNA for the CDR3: TGTGCCAGCAGTTCGGCAACTAAAACCTCCTACGAGCAGTACTTC. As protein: CASSSATKTSYEQYF.

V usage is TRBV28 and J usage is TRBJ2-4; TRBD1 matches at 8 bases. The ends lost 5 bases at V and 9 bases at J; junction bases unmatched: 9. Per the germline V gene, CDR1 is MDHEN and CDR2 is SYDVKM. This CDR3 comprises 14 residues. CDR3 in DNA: TGTGCCAGCAGTCTCCCCGGGACAGGCATCATTCAGTACTTC. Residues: CASSLPGTGIIQYF.

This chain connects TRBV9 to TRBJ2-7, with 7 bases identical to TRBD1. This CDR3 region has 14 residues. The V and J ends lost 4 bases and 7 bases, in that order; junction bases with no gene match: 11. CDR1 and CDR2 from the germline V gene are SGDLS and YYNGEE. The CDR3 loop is CASSPRTGGSEQYF. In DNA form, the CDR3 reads TGTGCCAGCAGCCCCCGGACAGGAGGAAGTGAGCAGTACTTC.

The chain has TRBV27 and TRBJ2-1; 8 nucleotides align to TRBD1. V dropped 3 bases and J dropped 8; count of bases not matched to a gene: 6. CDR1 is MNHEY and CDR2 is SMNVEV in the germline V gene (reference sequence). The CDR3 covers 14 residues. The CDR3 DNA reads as TGTGCCAGCAGTTTTCGGCAGGGGGCTGATGAGCAGTTCTTC. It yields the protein CASSFRQGADEQFF.

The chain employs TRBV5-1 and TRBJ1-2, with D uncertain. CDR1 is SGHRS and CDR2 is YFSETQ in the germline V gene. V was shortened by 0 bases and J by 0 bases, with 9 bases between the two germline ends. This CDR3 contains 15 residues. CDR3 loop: CASSLVGGPNYGYTF. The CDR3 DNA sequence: TGCGCCAGCAGCTTGGTTGGAGGGCCTAACTATGGCTACACCTTC.

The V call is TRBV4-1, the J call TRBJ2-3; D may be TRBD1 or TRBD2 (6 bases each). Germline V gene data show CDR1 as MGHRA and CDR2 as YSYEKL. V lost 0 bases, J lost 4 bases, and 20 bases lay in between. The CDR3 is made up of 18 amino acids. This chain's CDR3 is CASSQDFRAHGGPDTQYF. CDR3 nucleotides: TGCGCCAGCAGCCAAGATTTCAGGGCGCACGGGGGCCCAGATACGCAGTATTTT.

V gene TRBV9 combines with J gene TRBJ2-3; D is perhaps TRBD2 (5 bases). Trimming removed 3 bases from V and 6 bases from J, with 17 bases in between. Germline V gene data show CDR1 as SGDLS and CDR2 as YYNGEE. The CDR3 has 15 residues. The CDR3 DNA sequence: TGTGCCAGCAGCGAGAGTTGCGTGAGGGAGGATACGCAGTATTTT. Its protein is CASSESCVREDTQYF.

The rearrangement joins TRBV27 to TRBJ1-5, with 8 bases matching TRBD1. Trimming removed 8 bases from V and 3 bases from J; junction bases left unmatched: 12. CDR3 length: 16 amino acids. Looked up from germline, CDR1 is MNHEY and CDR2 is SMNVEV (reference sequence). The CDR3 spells CASAFSQGVNNQPQHF. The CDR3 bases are TGTGCCAGCGCATTCTCACAGGGGGTTAACAATCAGCCCCAGCATTTT.

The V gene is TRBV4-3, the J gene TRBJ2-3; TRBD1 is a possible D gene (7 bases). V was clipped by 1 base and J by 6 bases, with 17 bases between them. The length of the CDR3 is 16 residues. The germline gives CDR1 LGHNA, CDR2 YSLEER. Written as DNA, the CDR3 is TGCGCCAGCAGCCAAGTGAGAGGGGACAGCGGGGATACGCAGTATTTT. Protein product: CASSQVRGDSGDTQYF.

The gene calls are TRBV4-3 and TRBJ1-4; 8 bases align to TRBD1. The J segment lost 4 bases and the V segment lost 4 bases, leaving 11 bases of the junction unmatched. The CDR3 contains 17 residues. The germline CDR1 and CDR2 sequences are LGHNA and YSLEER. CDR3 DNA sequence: TGCGCCAGCAGCCGATCGTCAGGGGGCCTGGATAATGAAAAACTGTTTTTT. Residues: CASSRSSGGLDNEKLFF.

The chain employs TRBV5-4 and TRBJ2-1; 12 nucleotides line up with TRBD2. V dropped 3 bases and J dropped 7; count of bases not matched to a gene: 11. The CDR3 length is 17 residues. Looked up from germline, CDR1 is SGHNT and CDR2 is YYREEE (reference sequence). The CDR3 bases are TGTGCCAGCAGCTCTTACCGGACTAGCGGGACAAGGAATGAGCAGTTCTTC. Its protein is CASSSYRTSGTRNEQFF. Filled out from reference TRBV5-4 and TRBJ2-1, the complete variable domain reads ETGVTQSPTHLIKTRGQQVTLRCSSQSGHNTVSWYQQALGQGPQFIFQYYREEENGRGNFPPRFSGLQFPNYSSELNVNALELDDSALYLCASSSYRTSGTRNEQFFGPGTRLTVL.

Written as DNA, the CDR3 is TGCGCCAGCAGTGAGTCGAAGGGCTACACCTTC. Residues: CASSESKGYTF. This chain joins TRBV10-2 and TRBJ1-2; D call uncertain. This CDR3 has 11 amino acids. The germline V and J ends were trimmed by 0 bases and 8 bases, with 4 bases remaining between them. Germline assignment: CDR1 WSHSY and CDR2 SAAADI.

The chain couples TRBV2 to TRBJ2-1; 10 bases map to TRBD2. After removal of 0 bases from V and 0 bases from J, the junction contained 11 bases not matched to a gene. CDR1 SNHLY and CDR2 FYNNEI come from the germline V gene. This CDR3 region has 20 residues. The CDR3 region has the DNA TGTGCCAGCAGTGAAGCTTGGGCTAGCGGGGGACCCACCTCCTACAATGAGCAGTTCTTC. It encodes CASSEAWASGGPTSYNEQFF.

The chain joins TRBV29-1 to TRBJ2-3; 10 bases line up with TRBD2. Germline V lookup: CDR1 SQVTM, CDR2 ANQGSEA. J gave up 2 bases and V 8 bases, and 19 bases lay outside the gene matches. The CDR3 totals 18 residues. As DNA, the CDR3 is TGCAGCACAACCGGGACTAGCGCCTCGAAACAAAACACAGATACGCAGTATTTT. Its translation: CSTTGTSASKQNTDTQYF.

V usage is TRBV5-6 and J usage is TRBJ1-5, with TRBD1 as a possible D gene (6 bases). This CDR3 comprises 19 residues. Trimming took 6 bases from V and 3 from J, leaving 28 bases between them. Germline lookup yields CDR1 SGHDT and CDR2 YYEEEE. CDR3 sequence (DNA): TGTGCCAGCACCTACAAGCCTAAACCGATAGGACAGAACAATCAGCCCCAGCATTTT. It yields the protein CASTYKPKPIGQNNQPQHF.

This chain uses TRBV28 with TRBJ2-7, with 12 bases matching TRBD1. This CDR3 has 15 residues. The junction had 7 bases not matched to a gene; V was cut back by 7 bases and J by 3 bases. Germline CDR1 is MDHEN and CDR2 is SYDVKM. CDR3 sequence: CASTAGTGGFYEQYF. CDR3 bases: TGTGCCAGCACCGCCGGGACAGGGGGCTTCTACGAGCAGTACTTC.

CDR3 DNA: TGTGCCAGCAGCCCCGCAGGGATCAACTATGGCTACACCTTC. Translated, it gives CASSPAGINYGYTF. This sequence joins TRBV7-9 and TRBJ1-2, with D perhaps matching TRBD1 (5 bases). Germline CDR1 reads SEHNR; CDR2 reads FQNEAQ (reference sequence). Trimming shortened V by 5 bases and J by 2 bases, and 12 bases separated the two germline ends. This CDR3 contains 14 residues.

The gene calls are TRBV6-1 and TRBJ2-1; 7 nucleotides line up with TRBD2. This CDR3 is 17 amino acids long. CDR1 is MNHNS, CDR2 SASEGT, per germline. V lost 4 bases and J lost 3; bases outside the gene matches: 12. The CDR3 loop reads CASSGGFREDDYNEQFF. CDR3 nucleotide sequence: TGTGCCAGCAGTGGCGGGTTCCGGGAGGACGACTACAATGAGCAGTTCTTC.

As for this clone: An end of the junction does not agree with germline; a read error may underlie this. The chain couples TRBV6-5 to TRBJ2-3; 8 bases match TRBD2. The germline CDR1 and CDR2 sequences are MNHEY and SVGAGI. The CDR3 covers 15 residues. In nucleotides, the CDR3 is TGTGCCAGCAGTTACTCGTGGACTAGCATAGATACGCAGTATTTT. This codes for CASSYSWTSIDTQYF.

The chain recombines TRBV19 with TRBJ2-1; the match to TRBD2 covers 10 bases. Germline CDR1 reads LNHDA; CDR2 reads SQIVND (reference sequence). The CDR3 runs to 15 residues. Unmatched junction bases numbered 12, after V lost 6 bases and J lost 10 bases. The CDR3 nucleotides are TGTGCCAGTAGAGGGGCGGCTAGCGGGAGTAGGGAGCAGTTCTTC. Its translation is CASRGAASGSREQFF.

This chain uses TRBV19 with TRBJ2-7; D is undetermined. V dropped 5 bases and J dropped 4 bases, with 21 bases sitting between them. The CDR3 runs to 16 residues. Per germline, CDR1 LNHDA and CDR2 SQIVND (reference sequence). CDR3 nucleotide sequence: TGTGCCAGTAGTCCCCCAGACGGAAAGAAGTGGTACGAGCAGTACTTC. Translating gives CASSPPDGKKWYEQYF.

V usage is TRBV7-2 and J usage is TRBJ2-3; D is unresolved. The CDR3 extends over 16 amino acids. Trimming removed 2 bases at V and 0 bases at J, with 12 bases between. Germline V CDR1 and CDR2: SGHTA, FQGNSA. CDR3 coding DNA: TGTGCCAGCAGCTTATATATACCGTTTAGCACAGATACGCAGTATTTT. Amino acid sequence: CASSLYIPFSTDTQYF.

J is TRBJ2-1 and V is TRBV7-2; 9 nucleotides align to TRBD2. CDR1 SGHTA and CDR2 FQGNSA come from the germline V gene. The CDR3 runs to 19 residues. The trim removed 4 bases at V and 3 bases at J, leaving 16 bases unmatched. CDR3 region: CASSSTGTSPPLNYNEQFF. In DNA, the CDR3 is TGTGCCAGCAGCTCTACCGGGACTAGCCCACCTTTGAACTACAATGAGCAGTTCTTC.

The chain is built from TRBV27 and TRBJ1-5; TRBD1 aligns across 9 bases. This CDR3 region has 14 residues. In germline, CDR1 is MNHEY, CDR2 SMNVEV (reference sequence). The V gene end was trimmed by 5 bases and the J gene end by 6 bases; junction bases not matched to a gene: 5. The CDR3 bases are TGTGCCAGCAGTCTACAGGGGGCGGTTCAGCCCCAGCATTTT. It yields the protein CASSLQGAVQPQHF.

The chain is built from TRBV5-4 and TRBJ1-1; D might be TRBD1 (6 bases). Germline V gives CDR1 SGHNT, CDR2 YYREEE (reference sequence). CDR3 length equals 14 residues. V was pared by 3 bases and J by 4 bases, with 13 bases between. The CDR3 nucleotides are TGTGCCAGCAGCTGTTACAGGGAAAGCACTGAAGCTTTCTTT. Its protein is CASSCYRESTEAFF.

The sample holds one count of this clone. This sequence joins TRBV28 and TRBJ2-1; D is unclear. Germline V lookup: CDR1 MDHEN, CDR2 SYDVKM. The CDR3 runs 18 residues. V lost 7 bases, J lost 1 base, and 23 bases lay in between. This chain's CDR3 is CASTLAWPFTMSYNEQFF. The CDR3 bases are TGTGCCAGCACCCTCGCGTGGCCTTTCACGATGTCCTACAATGAGCAGTTCTTC. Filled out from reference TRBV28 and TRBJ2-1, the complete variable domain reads DVKVTQSSRYLVKRTGEKVFLECVQDMDHENMFWYRQDPGLGLRLIYFSYDVKMKEKGDIPEGYSVSREKKERFSLILESASTNQTSMYLCASTLAWPFTMSYNEQFFGPGTRLTVL.

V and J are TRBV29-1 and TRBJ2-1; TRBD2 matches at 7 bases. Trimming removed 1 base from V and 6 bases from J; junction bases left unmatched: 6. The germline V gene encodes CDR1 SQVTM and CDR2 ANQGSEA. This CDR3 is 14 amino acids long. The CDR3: CSVEGGRVLNEQFF. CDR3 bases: TGCAGCGTTGAAGGGGGGAGGGTTCTCAATGAGCAGTTCTTC.